The present T cell receptor beta chain was sequenced within a study of T cell responses to AZD1222 COVID-19 vaccine (dated by TCRdb to about 2021). Notes on the research overall: TCR sequencing was performed for 230 to 250 trial participants, of whom around 210 were given two doses of AZD1222 and around 26 were given two doses of MenACWY control vaccine. Trial participants were enrolled by age into subgroups of 18-55, 56-69 and 70-plus years, and about 150, 27 and 61 TCR-sequenced participants, respectively, were included in these subgroups.

Overall study outcomes, separate from this receptor: CD4 TCRs associated with the vaccine covered the entire spike protein, and the dominant responses were in regions 160-218 and 743-854. In the small 56-69-year group, the increase in depth fell short of significance, most likely because of low power. Nearly half of unique spike-specific TCRs reportedly recognized epitopes outside regions mutated in the B.1.351 and B.1.1.7 variants. Because no day 14 peak-response samples were available, repertoires were characterized only after the peak T cell response. Conclusions about previously exposed vaccinees are limited, since just 6 or 7 AZD1222 recipients were seropositive for SARS-CoV-2 at baseline. Most participants were white British and females outnumbered males, and the authors suggested that clonal diversity may have been underestimated. A significant rise in spike-specific TCR breadth and depth was observed after two AZD1222 doses relative to day 0 and relative to MenACWY recipients.

Measured from the cysteine to the phenylalanine, the CDR3 is 14 residues long. Left in the record is the CDR3 DNA by itself, 42 bases read in frame from the first base. The V and J ends are trimmed by 1 base and 5 bases, leaving 11 bases between them. Sequences SEHNR (CDR1) and FQNEAQ (CDR2) are obtained from the germline V gene (reference sequence). The label giving this sample's time point can be read as: about 28 days (+/-7) after the second vaccine dose. AZD1222 recipients given second doses at about 4 weeks or at about 12 weeks were pooled, since spike-specific TCR depth and breadth were not found to differ between the two schedules. Vaccinee samples were obtained from the UK trials COV001 and COV002, which included a single-blind randomized controlled phase 2/3 trial of AZD1222 (ChAdOx1 nCoV-19) in healthy adults. For TCRbeta chain sequencing, PBMC samples were collected from trial participants at day 0 and at day 28 after the second dose.

Details on this clone: The antigen this receptor binds is unknown. No per-base quality is available; no much larger clone lies one base away.

The CDR3 regions of human TCRbeta chains were analyzed by immunosequencing. The paper's data handling went like this. TCRs in the repertoires were compared against a reference library of SARS-CoV-2-specific TCRs that had been generated with the MIRA antigen-specificity platform. Breadth was defined as the fraction of unique TCRs that were SARS-CoV-2-associated. Depth was defined as the fraction of total T cells that were SARS-CoV-2-associated. Using the MIRA data, every spike-specific TCR was mapped to the spike region that the TCR reacted to and assigned to either a CD4 or a CD8 class. Log10-transformed breadth and depth values were compared by one-way ANOVA with Sidak's multiple comparisons tests. What TCRdb holds here is the immuneACCESS table cut down to in-frame rearrangements. Part of the clones is not present; checked against another copy, under half of the missing clones reflect an unresolved V gene, and the others are unexplained. The V and J calls and clone size come from that table; D and trimming were worked out from the DNA. The sample table records 110,000 or so clones; about 88% of these occur just once. The top ten clones comprise around 3% of the sample.

The V and J segments used are TRBV7-9 and TRBJ1-1; the D gene remains uncertain. The sequenced sample was peripheral blood, obtained 28 days after the second AZD1222 dose. The source is an adult who received the AZD1222 COVID-19 vaccine. The nucleotide sequence reads as follows: TGTGCCAGCAGCTTAGTAGGATCGGTTACTGAAGCTTTCTTT. This yields the protein CASSLVGSVTEAFF. With the portions outside the CDR3 filled from the reference TRBV7-9 and TRBJ1-1 genes, the complete variable region becomes DTGVSQNPRHKITKRGQNVTFRCDPISEHNRLYWYRQTLGQGPEFLTYFQNEAQLEKSRLLSDRFSAERPKGSFSTLEIQRTEQGDSAMYLCASSLVGSVTEAFFGQGTRLTVV.